This is a list of T cell receptor beta chains from one sample in a study of vaccination effects on CD4 cells after COVID-19. No antigen has been identified for these receptors. Sequenced by immunoSEQ multiplex PCR; TCRdb stores in-frame clones only, minus some. The sample has about 24,000 clones, 60% to 75% seen once. Here the sequenced sample was CD4+ T cells from PBMCs cultured with HCoV-NL63 spike peptides, taken after COVID-19 vaccination. These receptor sequences come from a human donor who received a COVID-19 vaccine. CDR3s include the opening cysteine and the closing phenylalanine or tryptophan. A D gene is named only where the DNA matches it firmly. Part of the rows lack a size; the others show once, few, many or a class for expanded clones.

j_gene | abundance | v_gene | d_gene | CDR3nt | CDR3aa
TRBJ2-3 | . | TRBV5-6 | TRBD1 | TGTGCCAGCAGCGTGGACAGGGGAATACTTACGCAGTATTTT | CASSVDRGILTQYF
TRBJ1-3 | . | TRBV11-2 | . | TGTGCCAGCACTTACTCTCGTTCAGGGTCTACTGGAAACACCATATATTTT | CASTYSRSGSTGNTIYF
TRBJ2-7 | medium-sized | TRBV18 | . | TGTGCCAGCTCACCAAGACCCGACTCCTACGAGCAGTACTTC | CASSPRPDSYEQYF
TRBJ2-3 | . | TRBV6-1 | . | TGTGCCAGCAGTGCAAACAGGGTAAATCAAGGTTCCGATACGCAGTATTTT | CASSANRVNQGSDTQYF
TRBJ2-6 | once | TRBV27 | . | TGTGCCAGCAGCCATACAAGGTGGGGCGATGGGGCCAACGTCCTGACTTTC | CASSHTRWGDGANVLTF
TRBJ2-1 | . | TRBV3-1/TRBV3-2 | TRBD2 | TGTGCCAGCAGCCCCCAGCGGGGGAGTTACAATGAGCAGTTCTTC | CASSPQRGSYNEQFF
TRBJ1-1 | . | TRBV19 | TRBD1 | TGTGCCAGTAGGAGGACAGGGCAAGTCGCGAACACTGAAGCTTTCTTT | CASRRTGQVANTEAFF
TRBJ1-4 | . | TRBV19 | . | TGTGCCAGTAGTATGCGTCAGCTTAGAACTAATGAAAAACTGTTTTTT | CASSMRQLRTNEKLFF
TRBJ1-4 | . | TRBV11-2 | . | TGTGCCAGCAGCTTAGGAACAGGGAGACTGTTTTTT | CASSLGTGRLFF
TRBJ2-4 | . | TRBV5-4 | TRBD1 | TGTGCCAGCAGCGATGGGACAGGAACACTAGCCAAAAACATTCAGTACTTC | CASSDGTGTLAKNIQYF
TRBJ2-5 | . | TRBV4-1 | TRBD2 | TGCGCCAGCAGCCCATTTAGGACCGGGGGGGGTCAAGAGACCCAGTACTTC | CASSPFRTGGGQETQYF
TRBJ1-3 | . | TRBV5-1 | . | TGCGCCAGCAGCGAGGGACACTTGAGCTCTGGAAACACCATATATTTT | CASSEGHLSSGNTIYF
TRBJ2-2 | few | TRBV5-1 | . | TGCGCCAGCAGCATCGACAGTACCGGGGAGCTGTTTTTT | CASSIDSTGELFF
TRBJ2-5 | . | TRBV2 | . | TGTGCCAGCAGTGATTGGGAGACCCAGTACTTC | CASSDWETQYF
TRBJ2-1 | . | TRBV2 | TRBD2 | TGTGCCAGCAGTGACCAAACTCTTCTAGCCGGGAGGGTACAGTTCTTC | CASSDQTLLAGRVQFF
TRBJ1-5 | . | TRBV6-1 | . | TGTGCCAGCAGTGAAGGTGTAAGTTTCGAGCCCCAGCATTTT | CASSEGVSFEPQHF
TRBJ1-1 | . | TRBV20-1 | . | TGCAGTGCTAGTGACCGGAGGACGAACACTGAAGCTTTCTTT | CSASDRRTNTEAFF
TRBJ1-1 | . | TRBV3-1/TRBV3-2 | . | TGTGCCAGCAGCCAAATACAGGGAGGGGCTTTCTTT | CASSQIQGGAFF
TRBJ2-2 | . | TRBV29-1 | TRBD1 | TGCAGCGGGCGGACAGGGGGAACCGGGGAGCTGTTTTTT | CSGRTGGTGELFF
TRBJ2-7 | few | TRBV4-1 | . | TGCGCCAGTAAGGAACAAAGTATGCCTAATATCTACGAGCAGTACTTC | CASKEQSMPNIYEQYF
TRBJ2-3 | once | TRBV4-1 | TRBD2 | TGCGCCAGCAGCCAAGAGACTAGCGTGGGGATTACGCAGTATTTT | CASSQETSVGITQYF
TRBJ2-3 | . | TRBV7-9 | . | TGTGCCAGCAGCCGAGGCGGGGGCACAGATACGCAGTATTTT | CASSRGGGTDTQYF
TRBJ1-6 | few | TRBV27 | TRBD1 | TGTGCCAGCAGTCAAGCACAGGGGGTGCGTTCACCCCTCCACTTT | CASSQAQGVRSPLHF